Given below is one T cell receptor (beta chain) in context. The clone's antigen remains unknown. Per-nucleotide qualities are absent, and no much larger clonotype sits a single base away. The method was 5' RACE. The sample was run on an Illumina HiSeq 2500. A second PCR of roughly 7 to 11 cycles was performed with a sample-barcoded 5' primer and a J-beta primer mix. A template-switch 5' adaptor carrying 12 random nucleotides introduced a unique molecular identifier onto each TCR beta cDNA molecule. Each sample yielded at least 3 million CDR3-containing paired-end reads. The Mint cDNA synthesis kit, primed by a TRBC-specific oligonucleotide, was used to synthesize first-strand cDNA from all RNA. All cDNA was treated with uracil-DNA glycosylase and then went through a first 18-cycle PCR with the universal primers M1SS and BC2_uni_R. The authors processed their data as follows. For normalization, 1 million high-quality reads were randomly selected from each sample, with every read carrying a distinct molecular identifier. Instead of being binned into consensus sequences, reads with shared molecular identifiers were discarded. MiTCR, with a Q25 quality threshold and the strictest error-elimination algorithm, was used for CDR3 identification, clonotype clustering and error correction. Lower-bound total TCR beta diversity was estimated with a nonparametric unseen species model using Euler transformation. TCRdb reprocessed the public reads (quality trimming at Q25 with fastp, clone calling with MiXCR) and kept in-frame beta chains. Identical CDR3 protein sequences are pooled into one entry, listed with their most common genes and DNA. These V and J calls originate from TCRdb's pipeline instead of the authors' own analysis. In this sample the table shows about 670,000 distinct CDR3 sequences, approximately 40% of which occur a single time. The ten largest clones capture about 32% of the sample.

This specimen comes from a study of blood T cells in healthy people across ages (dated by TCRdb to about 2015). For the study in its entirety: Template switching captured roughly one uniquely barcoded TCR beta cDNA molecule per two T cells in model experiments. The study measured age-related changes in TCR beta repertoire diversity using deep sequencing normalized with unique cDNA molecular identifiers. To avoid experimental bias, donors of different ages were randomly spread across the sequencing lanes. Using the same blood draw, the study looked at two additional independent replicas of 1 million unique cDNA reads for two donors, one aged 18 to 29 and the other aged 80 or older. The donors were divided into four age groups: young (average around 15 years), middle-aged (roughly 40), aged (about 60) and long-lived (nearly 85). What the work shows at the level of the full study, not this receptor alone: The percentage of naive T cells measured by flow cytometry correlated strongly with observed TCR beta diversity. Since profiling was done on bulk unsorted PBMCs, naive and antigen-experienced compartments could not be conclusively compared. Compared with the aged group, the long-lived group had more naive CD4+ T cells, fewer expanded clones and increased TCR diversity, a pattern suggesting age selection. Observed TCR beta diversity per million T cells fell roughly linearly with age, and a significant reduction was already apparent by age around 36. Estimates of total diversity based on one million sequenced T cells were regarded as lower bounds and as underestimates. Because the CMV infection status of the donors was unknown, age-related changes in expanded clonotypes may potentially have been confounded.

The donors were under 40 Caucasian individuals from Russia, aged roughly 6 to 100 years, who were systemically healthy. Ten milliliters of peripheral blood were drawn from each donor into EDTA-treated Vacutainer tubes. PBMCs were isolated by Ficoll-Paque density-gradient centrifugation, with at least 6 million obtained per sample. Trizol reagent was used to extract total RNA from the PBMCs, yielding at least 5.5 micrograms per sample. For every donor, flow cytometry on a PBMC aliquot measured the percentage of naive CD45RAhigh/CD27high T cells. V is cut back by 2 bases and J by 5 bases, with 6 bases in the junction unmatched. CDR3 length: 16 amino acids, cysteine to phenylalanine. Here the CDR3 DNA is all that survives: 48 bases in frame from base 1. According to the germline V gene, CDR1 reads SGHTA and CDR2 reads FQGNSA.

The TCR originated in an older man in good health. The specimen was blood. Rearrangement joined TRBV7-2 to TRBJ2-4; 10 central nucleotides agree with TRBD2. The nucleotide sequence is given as TGTGCCAGCAGCTTAACAGCGGGGGGGCGGGAAAACATTCAGTACTTC. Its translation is CASSLTAGGRENIQYF.